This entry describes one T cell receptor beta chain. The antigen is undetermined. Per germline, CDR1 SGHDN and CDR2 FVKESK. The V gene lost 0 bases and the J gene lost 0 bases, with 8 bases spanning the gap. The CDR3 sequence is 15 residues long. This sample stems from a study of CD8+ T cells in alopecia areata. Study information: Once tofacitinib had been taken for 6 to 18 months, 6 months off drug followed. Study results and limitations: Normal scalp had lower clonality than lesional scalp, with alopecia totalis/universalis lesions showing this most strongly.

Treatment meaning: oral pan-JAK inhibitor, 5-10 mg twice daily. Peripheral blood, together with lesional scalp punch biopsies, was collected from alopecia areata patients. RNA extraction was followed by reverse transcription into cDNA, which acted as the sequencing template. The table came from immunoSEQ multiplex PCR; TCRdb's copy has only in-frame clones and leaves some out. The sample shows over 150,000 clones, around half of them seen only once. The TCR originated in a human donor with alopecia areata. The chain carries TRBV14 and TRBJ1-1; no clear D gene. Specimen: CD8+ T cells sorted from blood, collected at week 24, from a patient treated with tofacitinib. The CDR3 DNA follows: TGTGCCAGCAGCCAAGACGCCAGGCTGAACACTGAAGCTTTCTTT. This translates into CASSQDARLNTEAFF.